This entry features one T cell receptor (beta chain) sequence. The source of the sample is a study of T cells expressing NK-cell markers. Reprocessing the 5' RACE reads, TCRdb reports a single entry for every CDR3 protein and omits DNA. This sample lists some 390,000 distinct CDR3 sequences; its ten largest clones have roughly 10%. The length of the CDR3 is 16 residues. Germline V gene data show CDR1 as SGHRS and CDR2 as YFSETQ. The gene calls are TRBV5-1 and TRBJ2-5; TCRdb returns TRBD2, unconfirmable since there is no DNA. The receptor was isolated from a woman in her forties or fifties in good health. The sample taken for sequencing was blood T cells: a sorted CD56 or NKG2C T cell subset, CD4+ or CD8+ T cells, or bulk PBMC T cells (not recorded which). Here the CDR3 reads CASSLWRVNGQETQYF.